The 23 T cell receptor beta chains presented below share a single source sample, sequenced in a study of T cell changes during pregnancy in multiple sclerosis. TCRdb keeps only in-frame clones here, not all; method: immunoSEQ multiplex PCR. The sample contains roughly 40,000 clones, roughly 87% of which appear only once. Sequencing used CD4+ T cells from peripheral blood mononuclear cells, obtained in the first trimester of pregnancy. Receptor source: a female donor with multiple sclerosis, enrolled in a pregnancy study.

This chain links TRBV18 with TRBJ2-3; D gene ambiguous. Between the trimmed V and J ends, which lost 0 bases and 2 bases, there was a span of 6 bases. The CDR3 totals 14 residues. Germline V gene lookup returns CDR1 KGHSH and CDR2 LQKENI. In nucleotides, the CDR3 is TGTGCCAGCTCACCACCAGCCTACACAGATACGCAGTATTTT. Protein sequence: CASSPPAYTDTQYF.

This clone has only one observation. The chain carries TRBV27 and TRBJ2-1; D call uncertain. This CDR3 comprises 17 residues. Per germline, CDR1 MNHEY and CDR2 SMNVEV (reference sequence). Trimming left V 5 bases short and J 0 bases short, with 17 bases between. The CDR3 DNA sequence: TGTGCCAGCAGTAAAGCCCCCCTACGGAGCTCCTACAATGAGCAGTTCTTC. Translated, it gives CASSKAPLRSSYNEQFF.

CDR3 in amino acids: CASSLQGTNEKLFF. As DNA, the CDR3 is TGCGCCAGCAGCTTACAGGGGACTAATGAAAAACTGTTTTTT. The chain combines TRBV5-1 with TRBJ1-4, with 7 nucleotides matching TRBD1. CDR1 and CDR2 from the germline V gene are SGHRS and YFSETQ. This CDR3 is 14 amino acids long. After removal of 2 bases from V and 2 bases from J, the junction contained 0 bases not matched to a gene.

The chain is built from TRBV11-2 and TRBJ2-5, with D unresolved. There are 13 residues in the CDR3. Trimming removed 4 bases at V and 1 base at J, with 7 bases between. Looked up from germline, CDR1 is SGHAT and CDR2 is FQNNGV. DNA of the CDR3: TGTGCCAGCAGCTGGGCTTTCCAAGAGACCCAGTACTTC. Translation: CASSWAFQETQYF.

The chain is built from TRBV6-1 and TRBJ2-7; 8 bases align to TRBD1. CDR1 and CDR2 from the germline V gene are MNHNS and SASEGT. The CDR3 length is 15 residues. V gave up 3 bases and J gave up 3 bases; unmatched junction bases: 7. CDR3 coding DNA: TGTGCCAGCAGTGACCCAGGGGGCCGGGGCTACGAGCAGTACTTC. Amino acid sequence: CASSDPGGRGYEQYF.

In DNA, the CDR3 is TGTGCCAGCAGCTCCTTTTCACCCCTCCACTTT. It yields the protein CASSSFSPLHF. The rearrangement joins TRBV7-2 to TRBJ1-6; D gene ambiguous. V was pared by 4 bases and J by 9 bases, with 4 bases between. From germline, CDR1 is SGHTA and CDR2 FQGNSA. The CDR3 extends over 11 amino acids.

The V and J genes are TRBV6-1 and TRBJ2-5; D ambiguous. Deletions cut 1 base from V and 4 bases from J, with 10 bases between. Germline V gene sequence: CDR1 MNHNS, CDR2 SASEGT. The CDR3 consists of 14 residues. CDR3 DNA sequence: TGTGCCAGCAGTGAAGGAGCTGGAGTAGAGACCCAGTACTTC. Translating it yields CASSEGAGVETQYF.

The chain combines TRBV30 with TRBJ2-7; D is ambiguous. The CDR3 length is 11 residues. CDR1 GTSNPN and CDR2 SVGIG come from the germline V gene (reference sequence). V was trimmed by 2 bases and J by 1 base, leaving 3 bases between them. As DNA, the CDR3 is TGTGCCTGGAGTCATTCCTACGAGCAGTACTTC. The encoded protein is CAWSHSYEQYF. Drawing the rest from reference TRBV30 and TRBJ2-7, the complete variable domain is SQTIHQWPATLVQPVGSPLSLECTVEGTSNPNLYWYRQAAGRGLQLLFYSVGIGQISSEVPQNLSASRPQDRQFILSSKKLLLSDSGFYLCAWSHSYEQYFGPGTRLTVT.

The chain combines TRBV18 with TRBJ2-6; 7 positions agree with TRBD1. Per germline, CDR1 KGHSH and CDR2 LQKENI. The trim removed 3 bases at V and 1 base at J, leaving 9 bases unmatched. The CDR3 loop spans 18 amino acids. The CDR3 here is CASSPVAGGLSGANVLTF. CDR3 coding DNA: TGTGCCAGCTCACCCGTGGCAGGGGGTTTATCTGGGGCCAACGTCCTGACTTTC.

This chain joins TRBV5-1 and TRBJ2-1; 8 bases match TRBD1. This CDR3 has 15 residues. Per the germline V gene, CDR1 is SGHRS and CDR2 is YFSETQ. Trimming cost V 3 bases and J 8 bases; bases outside gene matches: 10. CDR3 region: CASSWNGQGNDEQFF. The CDR3 DNA reads as TGCGCCAGCAGCTGGAACGGACAGGGTAACGATGAGCAGTTCTTC.

J is TRBJ1-5 and V is TRBV7-2, with 7 bases matching TRBD1. The CDR3 runs to 13 residues. Germline V lookup: CDR1 SGHTA, CDR2 FQGNSA. Trimming cost V 5 bases and J 4 bases; bases outside gene matches: 2. CDR3 DNA: TGTGCCAGCAGCCGGGACAGAAATCAGCCCCAGCATTTT. It is translated as CASSRDRNQPQHF.

The chain joins TRBV30 to TRBJ2-3; possible D gene TRBD2, 6 bases. The length of the CDR3 is 12 residues. With 2 bases removed from V and 8 bases from J, the gap between germline ends came to 11 bases. The germline V gene has CDR1 GTSNPN and CDR2 SVGIG (reference sequence). In DNA form, the CDR3 reads TGTGCCTGGAGTCGGCCGGGAGCTACGCAGTATTTT. Encoded protein: CAWSRPGATQYF.

V is TRBV6-6 and J is TRBJ2-2, with D perhaps TRBD1 (6 bases). V lost 6 bases to trimming and J lost 3 bases, with 11 bases between them. The CDR3 is made up of 14 amino acids. The germline gives CDR1 MNHNY, CDR2 SVGAGI (reference sequence). The CDR3 here is CASSVGQYTGELFF. In DNA, the CDR3 is TGTGCCAGCAGCGTCGGACAGTACACCGGGGAGCTGTTTTTT.

V gene TRBV5-1 combines with J gene TRBJ2-4, with TRBD1 matching 9 bases. The ends lost 3 bases at V and 8 bases at J; junction bases unmatched: 6. Germline V gene data show CDR1 as SGHRS and CDR2 as YFSETQ. The CDR3 loop spans 14 amino acids. The DNA for the CDR3 is TGCGCCAGCAGCTACCGGGACAGGGAGGACATTCAGTACTTC. It codes for CASSYRDREDIQYF.

V is TRBV10-3 and J is TRBJ2-1, with a weak D call TRBD2 (6 bases). The CDR3 length is 17 residues. Germline-derived CDR1 and CDR2 are ENHRY and SYGVKD. Trimming took off 5 bases at V and 0 bases at J, with 17 bases between the two ends. This chain's CDR3 is CAISSGGVRSSYNEQFF. The CDR3 nucleotides are TGTGCCATCAGTAGTGGCGGGGTCAGGAGCTCCTACAATGAGCAGTTCTTC.

The chain joins TRBV7-2 to TRBJ2-5; D gene unclear. Trimming removed 5 bases from V and 7 bases from J, with 17 bases in between. From germline, CDR1 is SGHTA and CDR2 FQGNSA. The CDR3 covers 14 residues. CDR3 sequence (DNA): TGTGCCAGCAGCCTGGTGAAAGAGCGTGGGACCCAGTACTTC. It encodes CASSLVKERGTQYF.

The chain employs TRBV5-1 and TRBJ1-1, with unresolved D. Trimming removed 0 bases at V and 3 bases at J, with 6 bases between. The V gene's germline CDR1 is SGHRS and CDR2 YFSETQ. The CDR3 is 13 amino acids. CDR3 nucleotides: TGCGCCAGCAGCTTGGTCAGTCACACTGAAGCTTTCTTT. Translating it yields CASSLVSHTEAFF.

V usage is TRBV19 and J usage is TRBJ1-1; TRBD1 agrees at 9 bases. This CDR3 region has 14 residues. The junction had 13 bases not matched to a gene; V was cut back by 3 bases and J by 14 bases. Germline-derived CDR1 and CDR2 are LNHDA and SQIVND (reference sequence). The DNA of the CDR3 is TGTGCCAGTAGTATTTGGCTGGCAGACAGGGGGTCATTCTTT. It yields the protein CASSIWLADRGSFF.

The chain carries TRBV2 and TRBJ2-2; 8 bases map to TRBD1. The length of the CDR3 is 15 residues. CDR1 and CDR2 (germline): SNHLY, FYNNEI. After removal of 2 bases from V and 7 bases from J, the junction contained 6 bases not matched to a gene. CDR3 in amino acids: CASSERAGGGGELFF. For the CDR3, the DNA is TGTGCCAGCAGTGAAAGGGCAGGGGGCGGCGGGGAGCTGTTTTTT.

V gene TRBV10-3 combines with J gene TRBJ2-1; weak D call: TRBD2 (5 bases). CDR1 and CDR2 (germline): ENHRY, SYGVKD. The V end lost 6 bases, the J end lost 8 bases, and 14 bases lay between the germline ends. The length of the CDR3 is 13 residues. CDR3 loop: CAIRKETGYEQFF. The CDR3, as DNA: TGTGCCATCAGGAAGGAAACGGGGTATGAGCAGTTCTTC.

Of note for this clone: Its ends do not fully match the called genes, so a read error is possible. V gene TRBV6-1 combines with J gene TRBJ1-5; weak D call: TRBD1 (6 bases). Germline CDR1 is MNHNS and CDR2 is SASEGT. The CDR3 runs 15 residues. The chain's CDR3 is CATSGPRGSNQPQHF. CDR3 coding DNA: TGTGCCACCAGTGGACCCAGGGGAAGCAATCAGCCCCAGCATTTT.

This chain uses TRBV7-9 with TRBJ1-2, with TRBD1 identical over 11 bases. This CDR3 comprises 15 residues. Germline V gene sequence: CDR1 SEHNR, CDR2 FQNEAQ (reference sequence). With V trimmed by 4 bases and J by 7 bases, 8 bases remained unmatched. CDR3 protein: CASSSRDRGYAGYTF. CDR3 in DNA: TGTGCCAGCAGCTCCCGGGACAGGGGGTATGCTGGCTACACCTTC.

This sequence joins TRBV7-2 and TRBJ1-5; a possible D gene is TRBD1 (6 bases). Trimming shortened V by 1 base and J by 2 bases, and 9 bases separated the two germline ends. CDR1 and CDR2 (germline): SGHTA, FQGNSA. This CDR3 is built from 15 residues. As DNA, the CDR3 is TGTGCCAGCAGCTTAGAGGCAGGGGGCAATCAGCCCCAGCATTTT. It specifies CASSLEAGGNQPQHF.